The 15 T cell receptor beta chains in this list originate from one sample, sequenced in a study of cytomegalovirus exposure and HLA in healthy donors. With 60 Vbeta and 13 Jbeta primers, the PCR was carried out. Produced via immunoSEQ multiplex PCR; TCRdb's table is partial and in-frame only. This table has 150,000 or so clones, over 65% appearing once. The sequenced sample consisted of PBMCs. The source of these receptors is a man under 40 in good health and CMV-seronegative.

The gene calls are TRBV2 and TRBJ2-7, with TRBD2 matching 7 bases. Germline V gene data show CDR1 as SNHLY and CDR2 as FYNNEI. The trim removed 6 bases at V and 4 bases at J, leaving 9 bases unmatched. This CDR3 comprises 14 residues. DNA of the CDR3: TGTGCCAGCAGGGGAGGGACGCCCGCTTACGAGCAGTACTTC. Residues: CASRGGTPAYEQYF.

J is TRBJ2-5 and V is TRBV7-9; D may be TRBD2 (7 bases). The CDR3 consists of 14 residues. CDR1 SEHNR and CDR2 FQNEAQ come from the germline V gene (reference sequence). Trimming cost V 5 bases and J 5 bases, with 15 bases left between them. The CDR3 is CASSPPGGQETQYF. For the CDR3, the DNA is TGTGCCAGCAGCCCGCCCGGGGGGCAGGAGACCCAGTACTTC.

The chain employs TRBV7-2 and TRBJ1-3; D is undetermined. This CDR3 is 15 amino acids long. Germline values: CDR1 SGHTA, CDR2 FQGNSA. The ends were cut back, 2 bases at V and 0 bases at J, with 8 bases in the middle. In DNA, the CDR3 is TGTGCCAGCAGCTTAAACCCCGGCTCTGGAAACACCATATATTTT. Translated: CASSLNPGSGNTIYF.

V gene TRBV5-6 combines with J gene TRBJ2-1, with TRBD1 matching over 9 bases. The CDR3 length is 16 residues. Germline CDR1 and CDR2: SGHDT and YYEEEE. After removal of 4 bases from V and 4 bases from J, the junction contained 9 bases not matched to a gene. CDR3 DNA: TGTGCCAGCAGCCCCTGGTCCGGGACAGGGTACAATGAGCAGTTCTTC. Translating gives CASSPWSGTGYNEQFF. Supplemented by reference TRBV5-6 and TRBJ2-1, the full variable domain reads DAGVTQSPTHLIKTRGQQVTLRCSPKSGHDTVSWYQQALGQGPQFIFQYYEEEERQRGNFPDRFSGHQFPNYSSELNVNALLLGDSALYLCASSPWSGTGYNEQFFGPGTRLTVL.

CDR3 residues: CASGGLAGGTDTQYF. DNA for the CDR3: TGTGCCAGCGGGGGACTAGCGGGGGGCACAGATACGCAGTATTTT. The J gene is TRBJ2-3, the V gene TRBV9; TRBD2 matches at 14 bases. Trimming cost V 7 bases and J 1 base; bases outside gene matches: 2. Germline CDR1 is SGDLS and CDR2 is YYNGEE. This CDR3 has 15 amino acids.

This clone turned up a few times. This chain connects TRBV9 to TRBJ2-7; possible D gene TRBD1, 5 bases. The CDR3 has 13 amino acids. V lost 3 bases, J lost 0 bases, and 7 bases lay in between. Per germline, CDR1 SGDLS and CDR2 YYNGEE. The CDR3: CASSEGISYEQYF. CDR3 in DNA: TGTGCCAGCAGCGAGGGGATCTCCTACGAGCAGTACTTC.

This clone came up a few times. The chain is built from TRBV4-1 and TRBJ2-2; D possibly corresponds to TRBD2 (5 bases). Germline V gene lookup returns CDR1 MGHRA and CDR2 YSYEKL. Between the trimmed V and J ends, which lost 2 bases and 4 bases, there was a span of 14 bases. The CDR3 length is 16 residues. CDR3 region: CASSQRSGPLTGELFF. Here the CDR3 DNA reads TGCGCCAGCAGCCAACGAAGCGGTCCCCTCACCGGGGAGCTGTTTTTT.

This clone was counted only a few times. The rearrangement links TRBV7-2 to TRBJ2-5, with D tentatively TRBD2 (6 bases). The CDR3 extends over 14 amino acids. With 0 bases removed from V and 7 bases from J, the gap between germline ends came to 12 bases. The V gene's germline CDR1 is SGHTA and CDR2 FQGNSA. Written as DNA, the CDR3 is TGTGCCAGCAGCTTAGCGTTGCGGGGCGGGACCCAGTACTTC. Translation: CASSLALRGGTQYF. The complete variable domain, with remaining parts taken from reference TRBV7-2 and TRBJ2-5, reads GAGVSQSPSNKVTEKGKDVELRCDPISGHTALYWYRQSLGQGLEFLIYFQGNSAPDKSGLPSDRFSAERTGGSVSTLTIQRTQQEDSAVYLCASSLALRGGTQYFGPGTRLLVL.

The chain couples TRBV28 to TRBJ1-2; 8 nucleotides match TRBD1. Trimming at V came to 2 bases and at J to 5 bases, leaving 1 base not matched to a gene. The CDR3 sequence is 13 residues long. Germline-derived CDR1 and CDR2 are MDHEN and SYDVKM. The CDR3 region has the DNA TGTGCCAGCAGTTTAGACAGGGGATATGGCTACACCTTC. This codes for CASSLDRGYGYTF.

CDR3 nucleotide sequence: TGCAGCGTTGATGAGAGTACGAGAGGCTACACCTTC. This translates into CSVDESTRGYTF. The rearrangement uses TRBV29-1 and TRBJ1-2; no reliable D call. The CDR3 length is 12 residues. Per the germline V gene, CDR1 is SQVTM and CDR2 is ANQGSEA. Trimming left V 3 bases short and J 8 bases short, with 13 bases between.

In nucleotides, the CDR3 is TGTGCCAGCAGTCGACCCGGAATAGCGGGGGGGTACTTC. Translated: CASSRPGIAGGYF. The V and J genes are TRBV7-2 and TRBJ2-7, with TRBD2 matching 10 bases. Trimming removed 6 bases from V and 12 bases from J; junction bases left unmatched: 11. Germline V gives CDR1 SGHTA, CDR2 FQGNSA. The CDR3 sequence is 13 residues long.

V and J are TRBV11-2 and TRBJ2-5, with D perhaps TRBD2 (7 bases). CDR3 size: 14 residues. Germline CDR1 and CDR2: SGHAT and FQNNGV. Trimming took 2 bases from V and 4 from J, leaving 11 bases between them. CDR3 protein: CASSLKGGTETQYF. The CDR3 DNA is TGTGCCAGCAGCTTAAAGGGGGGGACAGAGACCCAGTACTTC.

On this clone: One end of the junction fails to match germline, which may point to a read error. This chain uses TRBV6-1 with TRBJ2-5; 9 bases are a match to TRBD2. The germline V gene encodes CDR1 MNHNS and CDR2 SASEGT. This CDR3 is 19 amino acids long. The CDR3, as DNA: TGTGCCAGCACTGAAGATAACATAGCGGGGGCCGATATCCAAGAGACCCAGTACTTC. It translates to CASTEDNIAGADIQETQYF.

The chain links TRBV29-1 to TRBJ2-7, with D possibly matching TRBD1 (6 bases). Trimming shortened V by 4 bases and J by 4 bases, and 14 bases separated the two germline ends. This CDR3 contains 13 residues. Germline assignment: CDR1 SQVTM and CDR2 ANQGSEA. The CDR3 reads CSVVGRGRYEQYF. CDR3 DNA: TGCAGCGTTGTCGGCAGGGGTCGTTACGAGCAGTACTTC.

The V call is TRBV7-2, the J call TRBJ2-5; TRBD2 might be the D (6 bases). The CDR3 is 15 residues long. The germline V gene has CDR1 SGHTA and CDR2 FQGNSA. Trimming shortened V by 2 bases and J by 7 bases, and 17 bases separated the two germline ends. In DNA form, the CDR3 reads TGTGCCAGCAGCTTAAAACCGGGGACTGCTGGGACCCAGTACTTC. It is translated as CASSLKPGTAGTQYF.